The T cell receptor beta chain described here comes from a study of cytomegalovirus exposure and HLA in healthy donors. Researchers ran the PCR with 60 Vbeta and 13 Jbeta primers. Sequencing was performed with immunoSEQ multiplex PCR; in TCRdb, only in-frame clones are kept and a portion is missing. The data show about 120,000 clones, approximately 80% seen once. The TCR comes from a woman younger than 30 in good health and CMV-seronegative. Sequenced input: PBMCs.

The CDR3 loop is CASSKDRGQETQYF. The CDR3 DNA sequence: TGTGCCAGCAGTAAAGACAGGGGGCAAGAGACCCAGTACTTC. V usage is TRBV6-1 and J usage is TRBJ2-5; 9 nucleotides agree with TRBD1. This CDR3 has 14 amino acids. From germline, CDR1 is MNHNS and CDR2 SASEGT. The ends lost 5 bases at V and 2 bases at J; junction bases unmatched: 3.